This record covers a single T cell receptor beta chain. This record belongs to a study of CD8+CD57+ T cells in acquired aplastic anemia. The template used for profiling TCR beta VDJ and CDR3 was genomic DNA. Each CDR3 protein gets one entry after TCRdb re-called the reads with MiXCR. The sample carries approximately 180,000 distinct CDR3 sequences, about three fifths recorded once. Germline V gives CDR1 SEHNR, CDR2 FQNEAQ (reference sequence). Unmatched junction bases numbered 7, after V lost 5 bases and J lost 0 bases. The CDR3 is 18 amino acids. The authors sequenced patients whose flow cytometry had shown CD8+CD57+ cell expansion.

The TCR sequence derives from a human donor with aplastic anemia. The sequencing sample was made of sorted CD4+, CD8+, or CD8+CD57+ T cells (not recorded which) from PBMCs. The V and J genes are TRBV7-9 and TRBJ2-3; TRBD2 matches at 14 bases. The CDR3 is CASSQGGLAGVSTDTQYF. Written as DNA, the CDR3 is TGTGCCAGCAGCCAAGGGGGACTAGCGGGGGTCAGCACAGATACGCAGTATTTT. Combining the CDR3 with reference TRBV7-9 and TRBJ2-3 gives the whole variable domain DTGVSQNPRHKITKRGQNVTFRCDPISEHNRLYWYRQTLGQGPEFLTYFQNEAQLEKSRLLSDRFSAERPKGSFSTLEIQRTEQGDSAMYLCASSQGGLAGVSTDTQYFGPGTRLTVL.